The rows below give T cell receptor beta chains drawn from one sample of a study of T cell changes during pregnancy in multiple sclerosis. Method: immunoSEQ multiplex PCR; TCRdb's copy keeps in-frame clones and lacks some. The repertoire holds about 51,000 clones, roughly 90% seen once, with approximately 2.9% in the top ten. Sequenced here: CD8+ T cells from peripheral blood mononuclear cells, sampled in the second trimester of pregnancy. All receptors derive from a female donor with multiple sclerosis, enrolled in a pregnancy study. Both conserved end residues are part of each CDR3. Each record gives: CDR3 DNA, CDR3 protein, clone size, J gene, V gene, D gene. D genes are given only for firm matches. Clone size appears in some rows only: once, few, many, or a class for an expanded clone.

TGTGCCAGCAGTGACAAGGGGTCCACAGATACGCAGTATTTT CASSDKGSTDTQYF . TRBJ2-3 TRBV6-4 .
TGTGCCACCGAGGCCGACGAGAATACGCAGTATTTT CATEADENTQYF . TRBJ2-3 TRBV2 .
TGTGCCAGCGGTCCCGGGACAGGGTATGAAAAACTGTTTTTT CASGPGTGYEKLFF once TRBJ1-4 TRBV2 TRBD1
TGTGCCACCATTCCCGGGACAGATAAGGATCTGGACTATGGCTACACCTTC CATIPGTDKDLDYGYTF . TRBJ1-2 TRBV19 TRBD1
TGCGCCAGCAGCCAAGCCGACAGGGGTATTCAAACCTTC CASSQADRGIQTF . TRBJ1-2 TRBV4-3 TRBD1
TGTGCCATCAGTCAGGGAAGGAAAACTGAAGCTTTCTTT CAISQGRKTEAFF . TRBJ1-1 TRBV10-3 .
TGTGCCAGCTCACCTGACGGCGCGAGGGAAAAACTGTTTTTT CASSPDGAREKLFF . TRBJ1-4 TRBV18 .
TGCGCCAGCAGCTTGGTGGGGCCGCATAATGAAAAACTGTTTTTT CASSLVGPHNEKLFF . TRBJ1-4 TRBV5-1 .
TGTGCCAGCAGTTTAGGGGGGGCTTCTGAAGCTTTCTTT CASSLGGASEAFF once TRBJ1-1 TRBV6-5 .
TGTGCCATCAGTGAGACAGGGTTCTATGGCTACACCTTC CAISETGFYGYTF . TRBJ1-2 TRBV10-3 .
TGCAGCGTTGTTCTGCGTCTGAACACTGAAGCTTTCTTT CSVVLRLNTEAFF . TRBJ1-1 TRBV29-1 .
TGTGCCAGCAGCTTAACTCCTAGCGGGGGGGCGAATAATGAGCAGTTCTTC CASSLTPSGGANNEQFF . TRBJ2-1 TRBV7-3 TRBD2
TGTGCCAGCAGTGAACGAACAGCCTATGGCTACACCTTC CASSERTAYGYTF . TRBJ1-2 TRBV6-1 .
TGTGCCAGCAGTGACGGACTAGCGGGGGAGAGCGGGGAGCTGTTTTTT CASSDGLAGESGELFF . TRBJ2-2 TRBV6-4 TRBD2
TGCGCCAGCAGCCATCCTCGGGGGGGCGGAAATGAGCAGTTCTTC CASSHPRGGGNEQFF . TRBJ2-1 TRBV4-1 TRBD2
TGCAGCGTTGAAAGAGAGGGGGCGAGCACAGATACGCAGTATTTT CSVEREGASTDTQYF . TRBJ2-3 TRBV29-1 TRBD1
TGTGCCAGCAGCACCGACCTTGACAGGGGAAGGACCGGGGAGCTGTTTTTT CASSTDLDRGRTGELFF . TRBJ2-2 TRBV7-9 TRBD1
TGTGCCAGCAGCAAGACTACAGGGAGGGATGAAAAACTGTTTTTT CASSKTTGRDEKLFF . TRBJ1-4 TRBV13 .
TGTGCCAGCAGCCAAGCCCTCACAGATACGCAGTATTTT CASSQALTDTQYF . TRBJ2-3 TRBV14 .
TGCAGTGCTAGAGATGGGAGAGAGCAGTACTTC CSARDGREQYF . TRBJ2-7 TRBV20-1 .
TGTGCCAGCAGCGTAGCCCCCGGCGGGGGGGCCTACAATGAGCAGTTCTTC CASSVAPGGGAYNEQFF . TRBJ2-1 TRBV9 TRBD2
TGTGCCTGGGAGGGTGGACCCCACTACGAGCAGTACTTC CAWEGGPHYEQYF . TRBJ2-7 TRBV30 .
TGTGCCAGCAGCCGAACGGCCGGGGAGCTGTTTTTT CASSRTAGELFF . TRBJ2-2 TRBV5-5 .
TGTGCCAGCACCTTTTCAGGGGAAGAGCAGTACTTC CASTFSGEEQYF . TRBJ2-7 TRBV5-5 .
TGTGCCAGCAGCCACCGACAGGAGTCTACCTACGAGCAGTACTTC CASSHRQESTYEQYF . TRBJ2-7 TRBV13 .
TGTGCCAGCAGCTTAACAGGGGCGGTGGGGGAAAAACTGTTTTTT CASSLTGAVGEKLFF few TRBJ1-4 TRBV7-3 .
TGCGCCAGCAGCCAAGACGGGACTAGCAGGGCAGATACGCAGTATTTT CASSQDGTSRADTQYF . TRBJ2-3 TRBV4-3 TRBD2
TGTGCCAGCAACTCTGGGGGAGGAACTGAAGCTTTCTTT CASNSGGGTEAFF . TRBJ1-1 TRBV7-6 .
TGTGCCAGCAGCGCCTACAATGAGGGTAGCAATCAGCCCCAGCATTTT CASSAYNEGSNQPQHF . TRBJ1-5 TRBV5-6 .
TGTGCCAGCAGCTTACCGGGACTAGGGAATGAGCAGTTCTTC CASSLPGLGNEQFF . TRBJ2-1 TRBV11-2 TRBD2
TGCGCCAGCAGCCAAGACAGGGGGAGGTACGAGCAGTACTTC CASSQDRGRYEQYF . TRBJ2-7 TRBV4-1 .
TGTGCCAGCAGCTTGAGCGGGGGCTTAGTCTATGGCTACACCTTC CASSLSGGLVYGYTF . TRBJ1-2 TRBV5-8 .
TGTGCCAGCAGGGGCGGCAATCAGCCCCAGCATTTT CASRGGNQPQHF . TRBJ1-5 TRBV6-1 .
TGTGCCAGCAGCTTAGCAGGGGCGGCCTACGAGCAGTACTTC CASSLAGAAYEQYF . TRBJ2-7 TRBV7-9 .
TGTGCCAGCAGTGAGGTAGGATTAGGGGTCGGTGGCTACACCTTC CASSEVGLGVGGYTF . TRBJ1-2 TRBV25-1 .
TGTGCCAGCAGCCCCGGGGGGAGGAACAATGAGCAGTTCTTC CASSPGGRNNEQFF . TRBJ2-1 TRBV9 TRBD2
TGCGCCAGCAGCTTGGCGTCCAGCTCCTACAATGAGCAGTTCTTC CASSLASSSYNEQFF . TRBJ2-1 TRBV5-1 .
TGTGCCAGCAGCTCGGGACAGGGTTGGGGCTACACCTTC CASSSGQGWGYTF . TRBJ1-2 TRBV5-6 TRBD1
TGTGCCAGCAGCTTAGGCCGGGACATCACAGATACGCAGTATTTT CASSLGRDITDTQYF . TRBJ2-3 TRBV13 .
TGTGCCAGCAGCGTAGAGGGGGACAGGGTTTACAATGAGCAGTTCTTC CASSVEGDRVYNEQFF . TRBJ2-1 TRBV9 TRBD1
TGCGCCAGCAGCCATCCGGGGAAGGGCCAAGCCGAGCAGTACTTC CASSHPGKGQAEQYF . TRBJ2-7 TRBV4-1 .
TGTGCCAGTAGTATCTGGGCAGGGGGCAATCAGCCCCAGCATTTT CASSIWAGGNQPQHF . TRBJ1-5 TRBV19 .
TGTGCCAGCAGTTTGACAGTCTACGAGCAGTACTTC CASSLTVYEQYF few TRBJ2-7 TRBV7-8 .
TGTGCCAGCAGCTTAGAACGCACTAGCGGGGTCCACGAGCAGTACTTC CASSLERTSGVHEQYF once TRBJ2-7 TRBV7-6 TRBD2
TGTGCCACAAGCAGGATCGAGCAGTACTTC CATSRIEQYF . TRBJ2-7 TRBV6-1 .
TGTGCCAGCAGGGGGCGCACAGATACGCAGTATTTT CASRGRTDTQYF . TRBJ2-3 TRBV27 .
TGTGCCAGCAGTTTGAGCGGGGGGCTACCCTACGAGCAGTACTTC CASSLSGGLPYEQYF . TRBJ2-7 TRBV27 TRBD2
TGTGCCAGCACCCCGGGACTAGTATCAGATACGCAGTATTTT CASTPGLVSDTQYF . TRBJ2-3 TRBV6-1 TRBD2
TGCGCCAGCAGCCCAGGACTAGCGGGGGGGCTGGGGGAAGAGACCCAGTACTTC CASSPGLAGGLGEETQYF . TRBJ2-5 TRBV5-1 TRBD2
TGTGCCAGCAGCTTAGAGGGCGGGCGCACAGATACGCAGTATTTT CASSLEGGRTDTQYF . TRBJ2-3 TRBV7-6 .
TGTGCCAGCTCACCGGGCCAGGGAGGCCAAGAGACCCAGTACTTC CASSPGQGGQETQYF . TRBJ2-5 TRBV18 .
TGTGCCATCAGGAGGGCGGATAACACCATATATTTT CAIRRADNTIYF . TRBJ1-3 TRBV10-3 .
TGTGCCAGCAGTCTGGGGACAGGGAAATACGAGCAGTACTTC CASSLGTGKYEQYF . TRBJ2-7 TRBV27 TRBD1
TGTGCCAGCGACCCCGGACAGGGGGCCTCACCCCTCCACTTT CASDPGQGASPLHF once TRBJ1-6 TRBV2 TRBD1
TGTGCCAGCAGCCCCTCCGGCGGGGGGGGAGAGACCCAGTACTTC CASSPSGGGGETQYF . TRBJ2-5 TRBV7-6 TRBD2
TGTGCCAGCAGATTAGACAGGGCCAATGAGCAGTTCTTC CASRLDRANEQFF . TRBJ2-1 TRBV6-6 TRBD1
TGTGCCACCAGCAGCCATATAGCGGGTACTAGCACAGATACGCAGTATTTT CATSSHIAGTSTDTQYF . TRBJ2-3 TRBV15 TRBD2